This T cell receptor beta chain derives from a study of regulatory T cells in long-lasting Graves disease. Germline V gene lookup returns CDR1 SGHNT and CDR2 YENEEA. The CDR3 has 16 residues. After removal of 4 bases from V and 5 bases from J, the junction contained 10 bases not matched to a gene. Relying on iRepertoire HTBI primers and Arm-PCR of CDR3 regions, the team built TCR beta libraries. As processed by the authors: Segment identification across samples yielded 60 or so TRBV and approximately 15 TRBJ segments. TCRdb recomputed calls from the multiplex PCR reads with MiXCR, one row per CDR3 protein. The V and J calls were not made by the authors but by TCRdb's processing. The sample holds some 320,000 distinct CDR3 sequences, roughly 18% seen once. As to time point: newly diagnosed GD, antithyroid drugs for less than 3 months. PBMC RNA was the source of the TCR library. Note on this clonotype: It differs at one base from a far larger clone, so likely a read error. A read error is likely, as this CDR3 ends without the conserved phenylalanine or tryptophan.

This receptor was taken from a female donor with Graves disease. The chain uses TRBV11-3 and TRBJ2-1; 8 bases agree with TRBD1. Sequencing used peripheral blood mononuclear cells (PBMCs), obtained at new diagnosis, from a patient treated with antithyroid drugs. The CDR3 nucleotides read TGTGCCAGCAGCTACGCGCCGGGACAGGCCAACAATGAGCAGTTCTGC. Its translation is CASSYAPGQANNEQFC.